This record concerns one T cell receptor (beta chain) sequence. The antigen is not known. The data are from a study of blood T cells in healthy people across ages. General study findings and limits: A conclusive naive versus antigen-experienced comparison was prevented by the unsorted PBMCs.

PCR was performed a second time for about 7 to 12 cycles using a sample-barcoded 5' primer and a J-beta primer mix. TCRdb processed the 5' RACE reads anew with MiXCR; each CDR3 protein has one entry. The sample lists about 1 million distinct CDR3 sequences, 45% occurring once. The V and J ends lost 6 bases and 6 bases respectively, with 16 bases between them. The length of the CDR3 is 13 residues. Germline V gives CDR1 DFQATT, CDR2 SNEGSKA (reference sequence). The sequence came from a woman aged 55-69 years in good health. Material for sequencing was blood. This chain joins TRBV20-1 and TRBJ2-3, with a weak D call TRBD1 (5 bases). The CDR3 loop reads CSARPPTADTQYF. The CDR3 DNA is TGCAGTGCGAGACCCCCGACAGCCGATACGCAGTATTTT.